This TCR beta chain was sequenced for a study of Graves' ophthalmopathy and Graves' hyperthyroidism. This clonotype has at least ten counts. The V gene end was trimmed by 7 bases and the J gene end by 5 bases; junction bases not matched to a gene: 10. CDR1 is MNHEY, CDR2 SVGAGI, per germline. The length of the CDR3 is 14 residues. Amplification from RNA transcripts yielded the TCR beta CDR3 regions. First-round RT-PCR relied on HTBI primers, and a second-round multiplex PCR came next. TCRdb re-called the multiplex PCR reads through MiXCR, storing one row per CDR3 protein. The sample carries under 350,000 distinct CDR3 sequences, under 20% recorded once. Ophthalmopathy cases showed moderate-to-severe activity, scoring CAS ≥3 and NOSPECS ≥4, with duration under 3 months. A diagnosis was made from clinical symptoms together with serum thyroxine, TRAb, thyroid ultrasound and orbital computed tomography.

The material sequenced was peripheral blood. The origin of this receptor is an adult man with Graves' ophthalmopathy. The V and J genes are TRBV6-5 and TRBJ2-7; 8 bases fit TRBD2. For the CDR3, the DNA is TGTGCCAGCAACGCGGGGGGCTTCCCTAACGAGCAGTACTTC. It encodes CASNAGGFPNEQYF.